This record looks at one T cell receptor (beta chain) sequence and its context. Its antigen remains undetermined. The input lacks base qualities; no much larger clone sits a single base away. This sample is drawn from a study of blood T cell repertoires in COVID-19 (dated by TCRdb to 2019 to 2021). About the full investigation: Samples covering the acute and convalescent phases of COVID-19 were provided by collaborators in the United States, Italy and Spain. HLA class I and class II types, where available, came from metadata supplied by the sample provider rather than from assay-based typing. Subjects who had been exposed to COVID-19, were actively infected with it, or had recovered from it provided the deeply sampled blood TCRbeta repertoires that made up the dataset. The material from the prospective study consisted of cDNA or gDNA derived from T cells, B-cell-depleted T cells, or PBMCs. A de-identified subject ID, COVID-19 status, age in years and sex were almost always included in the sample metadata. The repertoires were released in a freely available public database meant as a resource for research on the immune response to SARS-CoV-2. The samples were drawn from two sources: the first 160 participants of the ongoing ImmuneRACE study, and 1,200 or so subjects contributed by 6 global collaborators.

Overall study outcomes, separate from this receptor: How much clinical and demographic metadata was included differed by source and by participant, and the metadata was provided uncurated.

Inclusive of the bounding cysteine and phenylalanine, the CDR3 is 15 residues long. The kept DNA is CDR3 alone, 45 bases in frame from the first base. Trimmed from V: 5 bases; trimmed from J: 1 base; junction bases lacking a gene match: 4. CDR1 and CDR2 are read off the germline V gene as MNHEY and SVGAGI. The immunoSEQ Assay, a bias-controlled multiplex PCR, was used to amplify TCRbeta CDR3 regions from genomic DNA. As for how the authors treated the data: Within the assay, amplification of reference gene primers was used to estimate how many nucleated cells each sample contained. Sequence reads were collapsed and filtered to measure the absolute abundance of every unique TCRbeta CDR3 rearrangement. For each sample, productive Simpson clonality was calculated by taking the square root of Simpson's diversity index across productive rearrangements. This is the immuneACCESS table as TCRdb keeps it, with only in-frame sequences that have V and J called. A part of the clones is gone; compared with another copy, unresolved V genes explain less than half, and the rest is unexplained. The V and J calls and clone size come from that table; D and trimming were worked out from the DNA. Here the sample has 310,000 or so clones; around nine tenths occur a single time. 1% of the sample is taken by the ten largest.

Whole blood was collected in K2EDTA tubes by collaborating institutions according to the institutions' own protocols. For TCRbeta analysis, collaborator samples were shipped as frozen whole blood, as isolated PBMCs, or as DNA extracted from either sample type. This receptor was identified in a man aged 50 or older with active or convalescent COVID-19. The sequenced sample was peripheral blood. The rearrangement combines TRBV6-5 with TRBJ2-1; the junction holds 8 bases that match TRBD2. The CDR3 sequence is CASSKREISYNEQFF. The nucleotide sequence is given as TGTGCCAGCAGTAAGCGGGAGATTTCCTACAATGAGCAGTTCTTC.